This T cell receptor (beta chain) was identified during a study of cytomegalovirus exposure and HLA in healthy donors. It was with 60 Vbeta and 13 Jbeta primers that the PCR ran. Here immunoSEQ multiplex PCR was the method, and the copy in TCRdb shows in-frame clones only, minus some. The table includes 150,000 to 200,000 clones, 65% to 85% detected once. CDR1 and CDR2 (germline): SGHAT, FQNNGV. The CDR3 covers 14 residues. V trimming: 3 bases; J trimming: 4 bases; junction bases outside the gene matches: 3. The sequencing sample was made of PBMCs. This TCR was sampled from a man between 35 and 55 years old in good health and CMV-seropositive. The chain combines TRBV11-2 with TRBJ2-1; TRBD1 matches 7 bases. The CDR3 region is CASSLGQSYNEQFF. CDR3 nucleotides: TGTGCCAGCAGCTTGGGACAGTCATACAATGAGCAGTTCTTC. Supplemented by reference TRBV11-2 and TRBJ2-1, the full variable domain reads EAGVAQSPRYKIIEKRQSVAFWCNPISGHATLYWYQQILGQGPKLLIQFQNNGVVDDSQLPKDRFSAERLKGVDSTLKIQPAKLEDSAVYLCASSLGQSYNEQFFGPGTRLTVL.